The 4 T cell receptor beta chains below come from one sample, sequenced in a study of CD8 T cells in Susac syndrome. RNA totalling roughly 0.45 to 1 ug underwent reverse transcription with random hexamers. TCRdb analysed the immunoSEQ multiplex PCR reads with MiXCR anew, one entry per CDR3 protein. Of a few hundred thousand distinct CDR3 sequences listed, 95% were seen once; the top ten hold 0.085% to 0.095%. The sequencing input was CD4+ T cells from PBMCs. These TCRs come from a human donor with multiple sclerosis.

This clonotype was seen once. The rearrangement joins TRBV14 to TRBJ2-3; 8 nucleotides line up with TRBD1. CDR1 and CDR2 from the germline V gene are SGHDN and FVKESK. Trimming cost V 2 bases and J 2 bases; bases outside gene matches: 3. The length of the CDR3 is 15 residues. The CDR3: CASSQRQGNTDTQYF. CDR3 sequence (DNA): TGTGCCAGCAGCCAAAGACAGGGGAACACAGATACGCAGTATTTT.

CDR3 DNA sequence: TGTGCTAGTGCTCTCAGACTAGCGGGGAACAATGAGCAGTTCTTC. Protein sequence: CASALRLAGNNEQFF. V is TRBV12-5 and J is TRBJ2-1; 11 bases match TRBD2. Germline trimming cut 7 bases from V and 5 bases from J; bases unmatched to any gene: 7. CDR3 length equals 15 residues. Germline V gene data show CDR1 as LGHNT and CDR2 as FRNRAP.

The chain uses TRBV6-5 and TRBJ2-7, with D unresolved. The CDR3 has 12 residues. The germline CDR1 and CDR2 sequences are MNHEY and SVGAGI. The V gene lost 10 bases and the J gene lost 2 bases, with 12 bases spanning the gap. The CDR3 protein is CATKSPTYEQYF. The CDR3 region has the DNA TGTGCCACAAAAAGTCCCACCTACGAGCAGTACTTC.

The chain employs TRBV7-3 and TRBJ2-3; 8 bases agree with TRBD2. Trimming cost V 3 bases and J 4 bases; bases outside gene matches: 6. In germline, CDR1 is SGHTA, CDR2 FQGTGA. The CDR3 consists of 15 residues. The CDR3 sequence is CASSLTSVDSDTQYF. In DNA form, the CDR3 reads TGTGCCAGCAGCTTGACTAGCGTAGACTCAGATACGCAGTATTTT.